This TCR beta chain was captured in a study of human T cells and chemical hapten exposure. The CDR3 is 12 amino acids. Time point described: pre-sensitization, week 0. Treatment of the sample: therapeutic diphenylcyclopropenone sensitization with weekly scalp DPC. Alopecia patients deemed DPC-suitable, aged 18 to 70, excluding pregnancy. The study's library attached unique molecular identifiers to single cDNA molecules. TCRdb ran MiXCR on the RACE reads and lists one entry per CDR3 protein. Of 200,000 to 300,000 distinct CDR3 sequences detected, 8.6% appear once; the ten largest clones hold over 2%. The gene calls are TRBV21-1 and TRBJ2-7; TRBD1 reflects the table's D call only, with no check against the DNA. TRBV21-1 is described as a pseudogene. This sequence originates from a woman between 40 and 50 years old with alopecia areata. Some clones in this sample may be carry-over from other donors' samples. The sample here was whole blood, taken in connection with sensitization to the hapten diphenylcyclopropenone (DPC). This chain's CDR3 is CASPTVTYEQYF. The CDR3 DNA is TGTGCCAGCCCGACAGTAACCTACGAGCAGTACTTC.